What follows are 10 T cell receptor beta chains derived from one specimen sequenced in a study of T-cell reconstitution after alpha-beta-depleted transplantation in children. Unique molecular identifiers were used in preparing the TCRbeta library. TCRdb passed the PCR reads through MiXCR, listing each CDR3 protein once. Found here are 350,000 to 500,000 distinct CDR3 sequences, roughly two fifths of them singletons; the top ten hold around 29%. Here the sequenced sample was PBMCs, taken before TCRalphabeta/CD19-depleted stem cell transplant. These receptors all stem from a girl aged 2 to 10 with aplastic anemia, due to receive a stem cell transplant.

The chain employs TRBV6-1 and TRBJ2-7, with D tentatively TRBD1 (5 bases). The CDR3 runs to 14 residues. Deletions cut 8 bases from V and 3 bases from J, with 17 bases between. In germline, CDR1 is MNHNS, CDR2 SASEGT. The CDR3 protein is CASGDSPVGYEQYF. CDR3 DNA sequence: TGTGCCAGCGGCGACAGTCCCGTGGGCTACGAGCAGTACTTC.

In the case of this clonotype: At one of its ends the junction is not consistent with the germline gene, which may arise from a read error. This chain links TRBV5-3 with TRBJ2-2; D could derive from TRBD1 or TRBD2 (5 bases each). TRBV5-3 is given ORF status, its function remaining uncertain. The CDR3 contains 17 residues. The CDR3 DNA reads TGTGCCAGGAGCTTGGGGGTTCTCGGCCTTGATGGCGGGGAGCTGTTTTTT. It encodes CARSLGVLGLDGGELFF.

This clonotype has at least ten counts. The rearrangement joins TRBV7-2 to TRBJ2-3; 12 positions match TRBD2. Germline values: CDR1 SGHTA, CDR2 FQGNSA. With 4 bases clipped from V and 4 bases from J, the junction kept 9 bases outside the gene matches. The CDR3 covers 17 residues. The CDR3 DNA reads as TGTGCCAGCAGCTGGGGCTCACTAGCGGGGGGAGCAGATACGCAGTATTTT. This codes for CASSWGSLAGGADTQYF.

In its sample, this clonotype was seen many times. The chain combines TRBV27 with TRBJ2-1; no clear D. CDR1 is MNHEY, CDR2 SMNVEV, per germline (reference sequence). The length of the CDR3 is 13 residues. Trimming shortened V by 7 bases and J by 2 bases, and 9 bases separated the two germline ends. CDR3 sequence: CASTDFPYNEQFF. The CDR3 coding sequence is TGTGCCAGCACCGACTTTCCCTACAATGAGCAGTTCTTC.

V usage is TRBV20-1 and J usage is TRBJ2-1; TRBD2 agrees at 11 bases. V shed 5 bases, J shed 10 bases, and the junction held 4 bases outside the gene matches. The CDR3 contains 12 residues. The germline V gene encodes CDR1 DFQATT and CDR2 SNEGSKA (reference sequence). The CDR3 sequence: CSAGLAGWEQFF. In nucleotides, the CDR3 is TGCAGTGCTGGACTAGCGGGTTGGGAGCAGTTCTTC.

The chain links TRBV7-2 to TRBJ1-3; D is ambiguous. This CDR3 has 14 amino acids. Germline V gives CDR1 SGHTA, CDR2 FQGNSA. V gave up 2 bases and J gave up 3 bases, with 8 bases separating them. CDR3 amino acids: CASSLKADGNTIYF. CDR3 bases: TGTGCCAGCAGCTTAAAGGCAGATGGAAACACCATATATTTT.

The CDR3 protein is CSARSGRITYEQYF. The CDR3 nucleotides are TGCAGTGCTAGATCGGGACGGATCACCTACGAGCAGTACTTC. The chain uses TRBV20-1 and TRBJ2-7, with D possibly called TRBD1 or TRBD2 (5 bases each). V was cut by 2 bases and J by 2 bases, with 13 bases left in between. Germline loops: CDR1 DFQATT, CDR2 SNEGSKA (reference sequence). The CDR3 is made up of 14 amino acids.

The table lists this clonotype with a few counts. This rearrangement joins TRBV20-1 to TRBJ1-5; the D gene is possibly TRBD1 (6 bases). Looked up from germline, CDR1 is DFQATT and CDR2 is SNEGSKA (reference sequence). V lost 0 bases and J 4 bases, leaving 13 bases between the germline ends. This CDR3 has 15 amino acids. CDR3 sequence: CSAREARGRNQPQHF. CDR3 nucleotides: TGCAGTGCTAGAGAGGCCAGGGGTCGGAATCAGCCCCAGCATTTT.

This sequence joins TRBV6-5 and TRBJ1-1, with D maybe TRBD1 (6 bases). Germline V gene sequence: CDR1 MNHEY, CDR2 SVGAGI. Trimming pared 5 bases from V and 11 bases from J, leaving 15 bases between. CDR3 size: 12 residues. This chain's CDR3 is CASSQGQDAAFF. The CDR3 DNA sequence: TGTGCCAGCAGTCAGGGGCAGGACGCGGCTTTCTTT.

V is TRBV9 and J is TRBJ2-3; either TRBD1 or TRBD2 may supply D (6 bases each). V dropped 3 bases and J dropped 2 bases, with 16 bases sitting between them. CDR1 is SGDLS, CDR2 YYNGEE, per germline. This CDR3 is 16 amino acids long. CDR3 sequence (DNA): TGTGCCAGCAGCGCCGTCCGGGGGCCCTACACAGATACGCAGTATTTT. Amino acid sequence: CASSAVRGPYTDTQYF.